This TCR beta chain was captured by sequencing in a study of neurological immune-mediated disorders. This clonotype has at least ten counts. Its antigen remains unknown. A single run covered 15-18 subjects with over 170 million TCR-beta sequences. Using its own MiXCR run on the 5' RACE reads, TCRdb lists one record per CDR3 protein. The table records some 57,000 distinct CDR3 sequences, more than 4% of them present only once. General study points: Phylogenetic grouping placed 18 of 34 multiple sclerosis patients' repertoires in one related-CDR3 cluster, a possible signature.

The germline V gene encodes CDR1 SGHVS and CDR2 FNYEAQ. The CDR3 covers 12 residues. Trimming took 5 bases from V and 7 from J, leaving 11 bases between them. Unsorted libraries were generated from 2 million PBMCs held at -80 degrees C. The chain is built from TRBV7-6 and TRBJ2-5; D gene unclear. Material for sequencing was PBMCs. This receptor was identified in a woman in her 50s with multiple sclerosis. The CDR3 is CASSRPMGTQYF. CDR3 in DNA: TGTGCCAGCAGCAGACCGATGGGGACCCAGTACTTC.